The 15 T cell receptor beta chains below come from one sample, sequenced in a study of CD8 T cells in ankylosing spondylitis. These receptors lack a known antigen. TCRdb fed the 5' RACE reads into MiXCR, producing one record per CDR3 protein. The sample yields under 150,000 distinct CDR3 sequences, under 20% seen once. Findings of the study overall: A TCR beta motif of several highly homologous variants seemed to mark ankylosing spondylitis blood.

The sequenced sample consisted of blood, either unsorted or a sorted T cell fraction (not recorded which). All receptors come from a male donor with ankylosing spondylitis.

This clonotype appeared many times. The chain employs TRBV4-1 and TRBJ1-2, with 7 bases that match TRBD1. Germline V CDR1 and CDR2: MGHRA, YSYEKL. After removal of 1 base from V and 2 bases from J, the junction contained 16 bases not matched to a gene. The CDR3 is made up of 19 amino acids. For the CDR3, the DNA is TGCGCCAGCAGCCAAGTTGGCCCACACGGGACAGCTGGGAACTATGGCTACACCTTC. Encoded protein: CASSQVGPHGTAGNYGYTF.

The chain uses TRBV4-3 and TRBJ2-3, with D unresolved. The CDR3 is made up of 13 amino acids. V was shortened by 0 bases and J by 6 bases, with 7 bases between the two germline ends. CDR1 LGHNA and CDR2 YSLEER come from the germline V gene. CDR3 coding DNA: TGCGCCAGCAGCCAAGACTCCGCGGATACGCAGTATTTT. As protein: CASSQDSADTQYF.

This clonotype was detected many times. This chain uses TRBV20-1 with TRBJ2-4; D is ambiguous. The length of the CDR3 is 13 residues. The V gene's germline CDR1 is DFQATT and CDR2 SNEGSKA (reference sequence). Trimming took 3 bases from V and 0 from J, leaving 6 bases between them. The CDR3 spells CSASWIAKNIQYF. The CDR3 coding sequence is TGCAGTGCTAGCTGGATAGCCAAAAACATTCAGTACTTC.

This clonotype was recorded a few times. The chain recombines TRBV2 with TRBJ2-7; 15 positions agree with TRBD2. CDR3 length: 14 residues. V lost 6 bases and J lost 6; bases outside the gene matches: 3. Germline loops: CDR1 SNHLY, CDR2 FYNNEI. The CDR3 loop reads CASRGLAGGREQYF. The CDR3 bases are TGTGCCAGCAGGGGACTAGCGGGAGGCCGCGAGCAGTACTTC.

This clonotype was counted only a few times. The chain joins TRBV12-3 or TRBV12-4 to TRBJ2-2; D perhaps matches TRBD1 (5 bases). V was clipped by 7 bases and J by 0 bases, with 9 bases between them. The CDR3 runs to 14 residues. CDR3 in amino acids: CASMGPPNTGELFF. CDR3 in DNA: TGTGCCAGCATGGGGCCTCCGAACACCGGGGAGCTGTTTTTT.

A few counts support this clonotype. DNA of the CDR3: TGTGCCAGCAGTCCTAGCGGGACGTCCTACGAGCAGTACTTC. Protein product: CASSPSGTSYEQYF. V is TRBV28 and J is TRBJ2-7; 9 nucleotides align to TRBD2. The CDR3 spans 14 residues. The ends lost 5 bases at V and 1 base at J; junction bases unmatched: 3. Germline CDR1 reads MDHEN; CDR2 reads SYDVKM.

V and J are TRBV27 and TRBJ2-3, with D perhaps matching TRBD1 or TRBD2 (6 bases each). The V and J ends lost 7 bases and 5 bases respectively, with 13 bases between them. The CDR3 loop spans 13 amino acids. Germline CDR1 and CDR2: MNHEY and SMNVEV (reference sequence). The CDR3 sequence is CASISGGGDTQYF. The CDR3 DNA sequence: TGTGCCAGCATTAGCGGAGGGGGAGATACGCAGTATTTT.

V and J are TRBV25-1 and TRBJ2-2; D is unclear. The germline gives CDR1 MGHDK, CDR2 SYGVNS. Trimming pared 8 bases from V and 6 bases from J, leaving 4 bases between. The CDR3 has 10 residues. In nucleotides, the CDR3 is TGTGCCAGCTATTCCGGGGAGCTGTTTTTT. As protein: CASYSGELFF.

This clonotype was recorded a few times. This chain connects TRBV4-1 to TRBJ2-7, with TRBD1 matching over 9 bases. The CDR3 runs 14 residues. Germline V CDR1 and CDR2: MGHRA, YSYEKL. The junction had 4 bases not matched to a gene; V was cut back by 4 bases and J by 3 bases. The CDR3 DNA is TGCGCCAGCAGCCCTGGGACAGGGAACTACGAGCAGTACTTC. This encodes CASSPGTGNYEQYF.

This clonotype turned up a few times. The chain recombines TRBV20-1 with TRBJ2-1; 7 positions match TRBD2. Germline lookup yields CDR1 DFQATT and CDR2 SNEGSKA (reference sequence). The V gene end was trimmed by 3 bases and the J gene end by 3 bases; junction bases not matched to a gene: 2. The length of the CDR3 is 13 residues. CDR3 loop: CSASGTNYNEQFF. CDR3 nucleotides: TGCAGTGCTAGCGGGACTAACTACAATGAGCAGTTCTTC.

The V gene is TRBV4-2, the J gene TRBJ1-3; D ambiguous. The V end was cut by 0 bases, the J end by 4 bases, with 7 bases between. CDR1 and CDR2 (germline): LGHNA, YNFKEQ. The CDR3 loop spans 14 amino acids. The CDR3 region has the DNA TGTGCCAGCAGCCAAGAAACTGGAGGAAACACCATATATTTT. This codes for CASSQETGGNTIYF.

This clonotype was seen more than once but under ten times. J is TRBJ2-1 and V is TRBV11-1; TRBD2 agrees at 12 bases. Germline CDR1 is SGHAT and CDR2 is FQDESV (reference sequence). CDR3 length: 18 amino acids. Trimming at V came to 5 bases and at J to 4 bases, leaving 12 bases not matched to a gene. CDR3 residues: CASSAKYPTSGSYNEQFF. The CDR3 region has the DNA TGTGCCAGCAGCGCGAAGTACCCGACTAGCGGGAGTTACAATGAGCAGTTCTTC.

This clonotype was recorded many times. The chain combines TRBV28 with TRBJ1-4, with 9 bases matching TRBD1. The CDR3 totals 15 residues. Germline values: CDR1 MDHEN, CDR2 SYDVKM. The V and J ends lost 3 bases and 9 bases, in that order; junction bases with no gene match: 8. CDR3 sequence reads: CASSFRGGQGQKLFF. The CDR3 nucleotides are TGTGCCAGCAGTTTCCGGGGGGGACAGGGCCAAAAACTGTTTTTT.

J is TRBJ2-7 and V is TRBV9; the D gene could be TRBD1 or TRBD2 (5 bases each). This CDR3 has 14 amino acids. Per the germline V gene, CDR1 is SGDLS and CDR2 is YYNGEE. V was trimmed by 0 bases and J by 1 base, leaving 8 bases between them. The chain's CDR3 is CASSVAGRSYEQYF. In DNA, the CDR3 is TGTGCCAGCAGCGTAGCGGGGCGGTCCTACGAGCAGTACTTC.

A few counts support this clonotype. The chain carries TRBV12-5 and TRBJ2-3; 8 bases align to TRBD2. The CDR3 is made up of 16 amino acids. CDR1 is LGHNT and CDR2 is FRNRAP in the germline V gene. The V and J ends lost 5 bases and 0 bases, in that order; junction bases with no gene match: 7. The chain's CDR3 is CASGRTSGSSTDTQYF. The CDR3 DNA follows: TGTGCTAGTGGTCGCACTAGCGGATCTAGCACAGATACGCAGTATTTT. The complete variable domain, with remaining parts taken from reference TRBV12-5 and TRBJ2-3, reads DARVTQTPRHKVTEMGQEVTMRCQPILGHNTVFWYRQTMMQGLELLAYFRNRAPLDDSGMPKDRFSAEMPDATLATLKIQPSEPRDSAVYFCASGRTSGSSTDTQYFGPGTRLTVL.